This T cell receptor beta chain came from a study of blood T cell repertoires in COVID-19. The germline V gene encodes CDR1 PRHDT and CDR2 FYEKMQ (reference sequence). The CDR3 has 14 residues. V lost 8 bases and J lost 6, with 17 bases in between. Only in-frame clones appear in the TCRdb table, and some are missing; sequencing was by immunoSEQ multiplex PCR. This sample has about 55,000 clones, with about nine tenths found just once. Sequencing input: peripheral blood. The rearrangement joins TRBV13 to TRBJ2-1; no clear D gene. The receptor comes from a man aged 35 to 55 with acute or convalescent COVID-19. Written as DNA, the CDR3 is TGTGCCAGCCGTCCCCGACTTGCCCCCAATGAGCAGTTCTTC. Translating it yields CASRPRLAPNEQFF.